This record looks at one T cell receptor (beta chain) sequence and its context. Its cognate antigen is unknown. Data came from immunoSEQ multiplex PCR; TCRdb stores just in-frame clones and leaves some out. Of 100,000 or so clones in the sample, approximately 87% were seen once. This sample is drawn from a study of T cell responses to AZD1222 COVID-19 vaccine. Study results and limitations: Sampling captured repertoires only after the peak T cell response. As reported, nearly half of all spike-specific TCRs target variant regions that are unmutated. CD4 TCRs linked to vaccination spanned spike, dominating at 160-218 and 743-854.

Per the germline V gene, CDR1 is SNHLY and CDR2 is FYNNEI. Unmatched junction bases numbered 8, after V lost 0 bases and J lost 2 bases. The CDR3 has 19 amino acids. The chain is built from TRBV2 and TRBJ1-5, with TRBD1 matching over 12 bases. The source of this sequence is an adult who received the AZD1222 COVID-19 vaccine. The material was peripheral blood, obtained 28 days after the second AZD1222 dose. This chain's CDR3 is CASSEARGQGASGNQPQHF. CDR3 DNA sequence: TGTGCCAGCAGTGAAGCGAGGGGACAGGGGGCGTCAGGCAATCAGCCCCAGCATTTT.